This record covers a single T cell receptor (beta chain). What it binds is unknown. The CDR3 runs to 13 residues. With 4 bases removed from V and 3 bases from J, the gap between germline ends came to 10 bases. Looked up from germline, CDR1 is MGHRA and CDR2 is YSYEKL. These data are taken from a study of shared clonotypes between healthy human individuals. Study-level background: Donor ages ranged 18 to 49 years: a couple of women, three men. Three CD4 naive, three CD4 memory, two CD8 naive and one CD8 memory plate were used per donor.

Clones were read by immunoSEQ multiplex PCR, and TCRdb kept only the in-frame ones, dropping some. This table holds roughly 1,800,000 clones, about 94% found once. Naive CD8 cells lacked CD45RO, underwent positive selection for CCR7 and left out terminally differentiated effector memory CD45RA+ cells. Findings and caveats of the study: A small donor pool kept down the genetic and exposure-history diversity that was represented. Clonotype sharing across a handful of donors was observed for about 5.5% of naive CD4 clonotypes.

This TCR was recovered from a man younger than 35 in good health. The sample consisted of naive CD8+ T cells sorted from blood. The chain employs TRBV4-1 and TRBJ2-7, with a possible D match to TRBD1 (6 bases). CDR3 coding DNA: TGCGCCAGCAGCCGAGCACAGGGCTACGAGCAGTACTTC. This translates into CASSRAQGYEQYF.